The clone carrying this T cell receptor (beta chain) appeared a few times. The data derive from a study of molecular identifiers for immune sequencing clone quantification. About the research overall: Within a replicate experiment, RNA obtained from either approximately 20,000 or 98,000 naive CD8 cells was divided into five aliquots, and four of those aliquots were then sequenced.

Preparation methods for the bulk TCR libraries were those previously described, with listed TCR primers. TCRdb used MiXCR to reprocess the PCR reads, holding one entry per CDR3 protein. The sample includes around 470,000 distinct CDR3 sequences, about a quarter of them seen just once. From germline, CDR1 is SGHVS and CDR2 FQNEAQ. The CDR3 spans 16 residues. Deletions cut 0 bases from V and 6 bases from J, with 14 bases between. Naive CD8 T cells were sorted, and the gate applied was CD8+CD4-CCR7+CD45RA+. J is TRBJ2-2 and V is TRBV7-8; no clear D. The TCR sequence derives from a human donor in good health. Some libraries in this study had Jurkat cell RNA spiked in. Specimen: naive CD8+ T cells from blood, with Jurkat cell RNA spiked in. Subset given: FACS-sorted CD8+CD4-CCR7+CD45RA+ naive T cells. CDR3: CASSLAWSPSPGELFF. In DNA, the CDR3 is TGTGCCAGCAGCTTAGCGTGGAGCCCGAGCCCCGGGGAGCTGTTTTTT.